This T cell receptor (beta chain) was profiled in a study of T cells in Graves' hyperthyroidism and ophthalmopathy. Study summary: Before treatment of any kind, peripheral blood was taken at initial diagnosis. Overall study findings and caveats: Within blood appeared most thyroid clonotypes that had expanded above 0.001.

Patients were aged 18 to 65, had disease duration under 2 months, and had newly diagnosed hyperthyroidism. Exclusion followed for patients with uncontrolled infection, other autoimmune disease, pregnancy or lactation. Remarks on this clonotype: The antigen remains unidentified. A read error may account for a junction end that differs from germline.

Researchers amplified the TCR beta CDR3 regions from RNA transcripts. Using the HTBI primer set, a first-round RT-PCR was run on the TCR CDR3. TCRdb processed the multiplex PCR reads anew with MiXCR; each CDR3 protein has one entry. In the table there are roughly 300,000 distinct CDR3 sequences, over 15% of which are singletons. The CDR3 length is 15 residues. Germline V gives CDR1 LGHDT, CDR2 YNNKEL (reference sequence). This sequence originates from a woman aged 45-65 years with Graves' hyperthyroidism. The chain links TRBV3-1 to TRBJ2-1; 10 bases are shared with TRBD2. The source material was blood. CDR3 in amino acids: CAGRPGLAAENEQFF. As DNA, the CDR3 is TGTGCCGGCAGGCCAGGACTAGCGGCCGAGAATGAGCAGTTCTTC.